Following are 25 T cell receptor beta chains from one sample sequenced in a study of cytomegalovirus exposure and HLA in healthy donors (dated by TCRdb to 2016 to 2017). The library was built by means of the immunoSEQ multiplex PCR assay. The multiplex PCR relied on a mix of 60 forward primers for TCR Vbeta segments and 13 reverse primers for TCR Jbeta segments. This immuneACCESS table, as held by TCRdb, lists in-frame sequences with V and J called but not all clones. Of the missing ones, under half trace to an unresolved V gene in checked studies; the others have no known cause. This sample gives some 150,000 clones in total; around 80% of them show up just once. The ten largest clones represent approximately 2% of the sample. The sequenced sample was PBMCs. The receptors stem from a man under 40 in good health and CMV-seronegative.

To note about this clone: This sample includes further DNA sequences coding for the same CDR3. This rearrangement joins TRBV5-1 to TRBJ2-1; D ambiguous. V was trimmed by 0 bases and J by 1 base, leaving 5 bases between them. Germline V gives CDR1 SGHRS, CDR2 YFSETQ. The CDR3 consists of 14 residues. In DNA, the CDR3 is TGCGCCAGCAGCTTGGCGAGTTCCTACAATGAGCAGTTCTTC. It yields the protein CASSLASSYNEQFF.

The chain carries TRBV19 and TRBJ2-3, with 7 bases lining up with TRBD2. The CDR3 runs 16 residues. The V segment lost 3 bases and the J segment 4 bases; nucleotides outside the gene matches: 10. Germline V gene data show CDR1 as LNHDA and CDR2 as SQIVND (reference sequence). In DNA form, the CDR3 reads TGTGCCAGTAGTATTGGAGCGGGAACGCTCGCAGATACGCAGTATTTT. Protein product: CASSIGAGTLADTQYF.

The count of this clone is one. The gene calls are TRBV28 and TRBJ1-6, with no clear D. The V end was cut by 6 bases, the J end by 9 bases, with 21 bases between. The CDR3 has 16 amino acids. Germline V gene data show CDR1 as MDHEN and CDR2 as SYDVKM. CDR3 protein: CASSKKWTFGGSPLHF. DNA for the CDR3: TGTGCCAGCAGCAAGAAATGGACGTTCGGAGGTTCACCCCTCCACTTT.

This clone has more than one count but fewer than ten. The chain carries TRBV5-4 and TRBJ1-2; D not certain. V was shortened by 4 bases and J by 6 bases, with 19 bases between the two germline ends. The length of the CDR3 is 15 residues. Germline lookup yields CDR1 SGHNT and CDR2 YYREEE (reference sequence). CDR3 sequence: CASSPGRRATNGYTF. Written as DNA, the CDR3 is TGTGCCAGCAGCCCTGGTCGGAGAGCCACGAATGGCTACACCTTC.

V is TRBV10-3 and J is TRBJ1-5; maybe TRBD1 (5 bases). Germline values: CDR1 ENHRY, CDR2 SYGVKD. This CDR3 is 13 amino acids long. The ends were cut back, 6 bases at V and 3 bases at J, with 9 bases in the middle. The CDR3 sequence is CAISAGYNQPQHF. CDR3 DNA: TGTGCCATCAGCGCAGGGTACAATCAGCCCCAGCATTTT.

V is TRBV27 and J is TRBJ2-1; D possibly corresponds to TRBD1 (5 bases). Trimming took off 6 bases at V and 8 bases at J, with 17 bases between the two ends. Germline V lookup: CDR1 MNHEY, CDR2 SMNVEV (reference sequence). The CDR3 contains 14 residues. CDR3 in DNA: TGTGCCAGCAGACCAGGGCACATTCCCTATGAGCAGTTCTTC. Translated, it gives CASRPGHIPYEQFF.

This chain links TRBV29-1 with TRBJ1-2; 7 nucleotides line up with TRBD1. The ends lost 5 bases at V and 4 bases at J; junction bases unmatched: 10. Per germline, CDR1 SQVTM and CDR2 ANQGSEA. The CDR3 is 14 residues long. This chain's CDR3 is CSVKGTGDLYGYTF. CDR3 coding DNA: TGCAGCGTTAAAGGAACAGGGGACCTCTATGGCTACACCTTC.

The chain is built from TRBV2 and TRBJ1-2, with D perhaps TRBD1 (5 bases). Trimming removed 2 bases at V and 3 bases at J, with 13 bases between. The CDR3 covers 15 residues. Germline V gene lookup returns CDR1 SNHLY and CDR2 FYNNEI. The CDR3 sequence: CASSESPWGDYGYTF. CDR3 DNA sequence: TGTGCCAGCAGTGAAAGTCCCTGGGGGGACTATGGCTACACCTTC.

The rearrangement links TRBV28 to TRBJ2-3, with TRBD1 as a possible D gene (6 bases). The CDR3 is made up of 15 amino acids. V lost 7 bases to trimming and J lost 1 base, with 15 bases between them. The germline V gene encodes CDR1 MDHEN and CDR2 SYDVKM. The DNA of the CDR3 is TGTGCCAGCACTGGGGGCCTCCTTGGCACAGATACGCAGTATTTT. This gives the protein CASTGGLLGTDTQYF.

V is TRBV6-1 and J is TRBJ2-7; 8 nucleotides align to TRBD1. V was clipped by 11 bases and J by 2 bases; unmatched bases: 8. Germline CDR1 and CDR2: MNHNS and SASEGT. This CDR3 contains 13 residues. The CDR3: CAGTGTGTYEQYF. CDR3 nucleotide sequence: TGTGCCGGGACCGGGACAGGAACCTACGAGCAGTACTTC.

The chain carries TRBV7-6 and TRBJ2-2; D ambiguous. With 5 bases removed from V and 0 bases from J, the gap between germline ends came to 16 bases. The length of the CDR3 is 17 residues. Germline assignment: CDR1 SGHVS and CDR2 FNYEAQ. This CDR3 is CASSERVLNPNTGELFF. In DNA, the CDR3 is TGTGCCAGCAGCGAACGTGTCCTAAACCCGAACACCGGGGAGCTGTTTTTT.

The chain has TRBV7-9 and TRBJ2-5; tentative D call: TRBD2 (7 bases). This CDR3 is 15 amino acids long. V lost 1 base and J 5 bases, leaving 14 bases between the germline ends. Germline CDR1 is SEHNR and CDR2 is FQNEAQ (reference sequence). This CDR3 reads CASSLGGGGLETQYF. The CDR3 DNA sequence: TGTGCCAGCAGCTTAGGGGGGGGCGGATTGGAGACCCAGTACTTC.

The V and J genes are TRBV5-4 and TRBJ1-1, with 8 bases matching TRBD1. Germline V gene sequence: CDR1 SGHNT, CDR2 YYREEE (reference sequence). The CDR3 covers 13 residues. V lost 4 bases to trimming and J lost 6 bases; unmatched junction nucleotides: 5. The CDR3 sequence is CASSKTGVAEAFF. The CDR3 bases are TGTGCCAGCAGCAAGACAGGGGTCGCTGAAGCTTTCTTT.

The chain carries TRBV5-1 and TRBJ2-2; 9 positions agree with TRBD1. The CDR3 is made up of 15 amino acids. J was trimmed by 7 bases and V by 3 bases; bases with no gene match: 7. The germline V gene has CDR1 SGHRS and CDR2 YFSETQ. CDR3 region: CASSSQQGADGELFF. CDR3 nucleotide sequence: TGCGCCAGCAGCTCCCAACAGGGGGCCGACGGGGAGCTGTTTTTT.

The chain employs TRBV4-2 and TRBJ2-2, with 9 bases lining up with TRBD2. This CDR3 comprises 17 residues. The V gene end was trimmed by 0 bases and the J gene end by 6 bases; junction bases not matched to a gene: 8. Germline CDR1 reads LGHNA; CDR2 reads YNFKEQ. The CDR3 spells CASSQDRGVAGAGELFF. The CDR3, as DNA: TGTGCCAGCAGCCAAGATCGGGGAGTAGCGGGAGCCGGGGAGCTGTTTTTT.

The chain couples TRBV4-2 to TRBJ2-1; 7 bases line up with TRBD1. J was trimmed by 4 bases and V by 4 bases; bases with no gene match: 7. The CDR3 is 15 amino acids. Germline values: CDR1 LGHNA, CDR2 YNFKEQ. The CDR3 coding sequence is TGTGCCAGCAGCCCTCGCCAGGGACAGTACAATGAGCAGTTCTTC. This translates into CASSPRQGQYNEQFF.

The count of this clone is one. The chain employs TRBV7-7 and TRBJ2-5; D might be TRBD1 (6 bases). The ends were cut back, 1 base at V and 3 bases at J, with 6 bases in the middle. This CDR3 has 13 amino acids. Germline assignment: CDR1 SSHAT and CDR2 FNYEAQ (reference sequence). For the CDR3, the DNA is TGTGCCAGCAGCTTAGACAGGGAAGAGACCCAGTACTTC. This encodes CASSLDREETQYF.

The chain uses TRBV9 and TRBJ2-2; 7 bases are a match to TRBD1. The CDR3 sequence is 17 residues long. CDR1 is SGDLS, CDR2 YYNGEE, per germline. J was trimmed by 5 bases and V by 4 bases; bases with no gene match: 14. CDR3 amino acids: CASSPTEGATETGELFF. The CDR3 DNA reads TGTGCCAGCAGCCCGACCGAGGGGGCGACTGAAACCGGGGAGCTGTTTTTT.

The chain employs TRBV9 and TRBJ2-7; 10 bases fit TRBD1. The CDR3 totals 15 residues. J was trimmed by 6 bases and V by 5 bases; bases with no gene match: 11. Germline V gene data show CDR1 as SGDLS and CDR2 as YYNGEE. The CDR3 sequence is CASRASGQGVGEQYF. The DNA of the CDR3 is TGTGCCAGCAGGGCATCAGGACAGGGGGTCGGCGAGCAGTACTTC.

J is TRBJ1-6 and V is TRBV28; a weak D match, TRBD1 (6 bases). There are 17 residues in the CDR3. Germline CDR1 and CDR2: MDHEN and SYDVKM. The V gene lost 5 bases and the J gene lost 1 base, with 15 bases spanning the gap. The CDR3: CASSRSIGQSYNSPLHF. The CDR3 DNA reads TGTGCCAGCAGTCGCTCGATTGGACAGTCCTATAATTCACCCCTCCACTTT.

This clone was counted between two and nine times. One junction end does not reproduce the germline sequence, and a read error may be involved. V and J are TRBV6-5 and TRBJ2-1; 7 nucleotides align to TRBD2. CDR3 length: 15 residues. CDR1 and CDR2 from the germline V gene are MNHEY and SVGAGI. The CDR3 DNA reads TGTGCCAGCAGTGACTCGGGGGGACCCTACAATGAGCAGTTCTTC. Translated, it gives CASSDSGGPYNEQFF.

V and J are TRBV5-4 and TRBJ2-2; D is ambiguous. The V end lost 4 bases, the J end lost 1 base, and 8 bases lay between the germline ends. This CDR3 region has 14 residues. Germline V gives CDR1 SGHNT, CDR2 YYREEE (reference sequence). CDR3 residues: CASSDTLNTGELFF. The CDR3 DNA reads as TGTGCCAGCAGCGACACCTTGAACACCGGGGAGCTGTTTTTT.

The rearrangement uses TRBV6-5 and TRBJ1-5; 8 bases fit TRBD1. CDR1 is MNHEY and CDR2 is SVGAGI in the germline V gene. The trim removed 6 bases at V and 5 bases at J, leaving 3 bases unmatched. This CDR3 has 13 residues. The CDR3: CASSPDRDQPQHF. CDR3 nucleotide sequence: TGTGCCAGCAGCCCGGACAGGGATCAGCCCCAGCATTTT.

The V gene is TRBV5-1, the J gene TRBJ2-7; TRBD1 is a possible D gene (6 bases). CDR1 and CDR2 (germline): SGHRS, YFSETQ. The CDR3 consists of 12 residues. V lost 4 bases and J 4 bases, leaving 9 bases between the germline ends. The CDR3 region is CASSGTSYEQYF. CDR3 bases: TGCGCCAGCAGCGGGACATCTTACGAGCAGTACTTC.

The CDR3 loop reads CASSGTSGRSDEQYF. The DNA of the CDR3 is TGTGCCAGTAGTGGAACTAGCGGGAGATCGGACGAGCAGTACTTC. The chain has TRBV19 and TRBJ2-7; 11 nucleotides agree with TRBD2. Germline values: CDR1 LNHDA, CDR2 SQIVND (reference sequence). The CDR3 contains 15 residues. The junction had 8 bases not matched to a gene; V was cut back by 5 bases and J by 5 bases.